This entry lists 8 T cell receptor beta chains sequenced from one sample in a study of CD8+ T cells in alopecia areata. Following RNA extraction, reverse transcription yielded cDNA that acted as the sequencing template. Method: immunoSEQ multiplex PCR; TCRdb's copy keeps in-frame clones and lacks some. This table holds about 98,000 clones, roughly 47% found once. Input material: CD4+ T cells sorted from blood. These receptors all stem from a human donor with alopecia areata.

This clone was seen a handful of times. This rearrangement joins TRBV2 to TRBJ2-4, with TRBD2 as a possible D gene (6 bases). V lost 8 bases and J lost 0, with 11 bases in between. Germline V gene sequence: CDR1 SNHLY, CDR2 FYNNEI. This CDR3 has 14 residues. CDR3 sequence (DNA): TGTGCCAGCGGGGGGTTCCTAGCCAAAAACATTCAGTACTTC. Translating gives CASGGFLAKNIQYF.

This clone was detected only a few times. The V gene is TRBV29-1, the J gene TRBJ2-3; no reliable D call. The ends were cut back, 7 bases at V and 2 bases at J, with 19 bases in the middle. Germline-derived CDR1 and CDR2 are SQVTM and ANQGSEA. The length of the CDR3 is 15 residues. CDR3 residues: CSARAANSNTDTQYF. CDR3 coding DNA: TGCAGCGCTAGGGCAGCCAATTCTAACACAGATACGCAGTATTTT.

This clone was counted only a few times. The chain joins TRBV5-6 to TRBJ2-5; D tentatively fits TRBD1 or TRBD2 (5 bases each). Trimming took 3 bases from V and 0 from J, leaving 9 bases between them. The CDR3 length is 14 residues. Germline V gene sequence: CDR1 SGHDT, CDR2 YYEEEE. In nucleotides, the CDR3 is TGTGCCAGCAGCTGGTGGGGGAACCAAGAGACCCAGTACTTC. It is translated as CASSWWGNQETQYF.

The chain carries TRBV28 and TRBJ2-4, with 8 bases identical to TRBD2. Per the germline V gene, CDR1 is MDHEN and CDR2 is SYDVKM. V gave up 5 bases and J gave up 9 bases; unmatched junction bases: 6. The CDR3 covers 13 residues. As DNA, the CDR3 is TGTGCCAGCAGTCCGGGGGGGGCGGCCATTCAGTACTTC. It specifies CASSPGGAAIQYF.

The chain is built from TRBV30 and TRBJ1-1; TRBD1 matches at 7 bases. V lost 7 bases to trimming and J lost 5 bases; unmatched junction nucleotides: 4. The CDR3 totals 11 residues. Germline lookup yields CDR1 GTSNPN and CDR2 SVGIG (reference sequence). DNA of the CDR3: TGTGCCTATTACAGGGGTACTGAAGCTTTCTTT. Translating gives CAYYRGTEAFF.

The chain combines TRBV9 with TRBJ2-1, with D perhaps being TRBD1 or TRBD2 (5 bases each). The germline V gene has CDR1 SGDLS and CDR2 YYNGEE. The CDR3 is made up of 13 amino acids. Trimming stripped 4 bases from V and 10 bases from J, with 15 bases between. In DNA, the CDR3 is TGTGCCAGCAGCTTTCGGACTGGGGACGAGCAGTTCTTC. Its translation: CASSFRTGDEQFF.

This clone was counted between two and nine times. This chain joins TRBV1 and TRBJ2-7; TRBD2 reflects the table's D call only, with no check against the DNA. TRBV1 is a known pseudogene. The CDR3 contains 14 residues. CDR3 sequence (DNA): TGCACCAGCAGCCACCGCACTAGGTCCTACGAGCAGTACTTC. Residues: CTSSHRTRSYEQYF.

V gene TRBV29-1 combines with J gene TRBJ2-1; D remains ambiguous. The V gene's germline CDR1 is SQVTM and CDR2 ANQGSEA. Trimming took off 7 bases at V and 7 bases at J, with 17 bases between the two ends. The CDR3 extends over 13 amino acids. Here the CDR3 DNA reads TGCAGCGGGCTCCTGACATCGGGTAATGAGCAGTTCTTC. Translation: CSGLLTSGNEQFF.